This T cell receptor beta chain was recorded in a study of T cell changes during pregnancy in multiple sclerosis (dated by TCRdb to between 2019 and 2020). About the study as a whole: Changes in the T cell repertoire over the course of pregnancy were examined in this study in women with multiple sclerosis.

The CDR1 and CDR2 encoded by the germline V gene are MRHNA and SNTAGT. From the cysteine through the phenylalanine, the CDR3 covers 13 amino acids. The retained sequence is limited to the CDR3, 39 bases, with the frame set at the first base. From V the trimming removes 4 bases and from J it removes 5 bases, while the gene matches leave 5 bases of the junction unaccounted for. Comments on this clone: The antigen this receptor binds is unknown. The record has no base qualities; no much larger clone is one base away.

The library relied on the immunoSEQ multiplex PCR assay. In TCRdb, the immuneACCESS table is reduced to in-frame sequences with V and J assigned. These tables do not hold every clone; where another copy was compared, an unresolved V gene accounts for under half, and the others remain unexplained. This sample has some 60,000 clones in its table, and 85% to 95% of those were observed once. The ten largest account for over 0.8% of the sample. Specimen: peripheral blood, collected in the first trimester of pregnancy. The rearrangement joined TRBV6-4 to TRBJ2-7, and TRBD2 matches 7 of the central bases. This clonotype was sampled from a female donor with multiple sclerosis, enrolled in a pregnancy study. The nucleotide sequence reads TGTGCCAGCAGTGTCGAGGCGGGAGACGAGCAGTACTTC. This yields the protein CASSVEAGDEQYF.